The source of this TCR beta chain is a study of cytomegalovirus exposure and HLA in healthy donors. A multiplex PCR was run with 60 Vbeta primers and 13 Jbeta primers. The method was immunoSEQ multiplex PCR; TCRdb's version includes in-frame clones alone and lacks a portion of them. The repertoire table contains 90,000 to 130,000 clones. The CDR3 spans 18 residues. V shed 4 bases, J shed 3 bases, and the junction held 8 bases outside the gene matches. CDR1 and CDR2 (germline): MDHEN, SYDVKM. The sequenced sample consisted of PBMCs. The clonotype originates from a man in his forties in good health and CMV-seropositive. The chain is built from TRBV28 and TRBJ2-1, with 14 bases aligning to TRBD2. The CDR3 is CASSSPGLAGEHYNEQFF. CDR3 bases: TGTGCCAGCAGTTCCCCGGGACTAGCGGGAGAACACTACAATGAGCAGTTCTTC.